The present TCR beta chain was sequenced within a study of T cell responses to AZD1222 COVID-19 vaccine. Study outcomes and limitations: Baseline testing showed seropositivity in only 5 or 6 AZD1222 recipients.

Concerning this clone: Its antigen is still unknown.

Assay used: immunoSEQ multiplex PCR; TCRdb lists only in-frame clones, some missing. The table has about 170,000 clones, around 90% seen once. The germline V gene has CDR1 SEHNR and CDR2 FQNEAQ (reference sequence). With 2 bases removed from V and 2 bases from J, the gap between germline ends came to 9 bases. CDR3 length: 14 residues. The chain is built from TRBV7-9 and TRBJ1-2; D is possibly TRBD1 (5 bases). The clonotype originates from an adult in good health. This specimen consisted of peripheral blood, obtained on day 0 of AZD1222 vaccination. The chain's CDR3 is CASSLTGQNYGYTF. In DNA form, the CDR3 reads TGTGCCAGCAGCTTAACAGGCCAAAACTATGGCTACACCTTC.